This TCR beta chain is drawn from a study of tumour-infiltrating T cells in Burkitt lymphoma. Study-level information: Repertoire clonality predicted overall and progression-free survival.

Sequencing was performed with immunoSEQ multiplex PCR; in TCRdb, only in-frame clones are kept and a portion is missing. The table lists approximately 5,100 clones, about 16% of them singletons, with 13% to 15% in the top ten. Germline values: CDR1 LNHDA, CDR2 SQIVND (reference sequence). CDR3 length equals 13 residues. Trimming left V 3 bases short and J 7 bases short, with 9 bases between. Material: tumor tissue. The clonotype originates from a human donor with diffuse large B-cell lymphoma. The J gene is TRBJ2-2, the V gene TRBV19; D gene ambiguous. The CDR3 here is CASSILNNGELFF. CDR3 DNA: TGTGCCAGTAGTATCCTTAATAACGGGGAGCTGTTTTTT.